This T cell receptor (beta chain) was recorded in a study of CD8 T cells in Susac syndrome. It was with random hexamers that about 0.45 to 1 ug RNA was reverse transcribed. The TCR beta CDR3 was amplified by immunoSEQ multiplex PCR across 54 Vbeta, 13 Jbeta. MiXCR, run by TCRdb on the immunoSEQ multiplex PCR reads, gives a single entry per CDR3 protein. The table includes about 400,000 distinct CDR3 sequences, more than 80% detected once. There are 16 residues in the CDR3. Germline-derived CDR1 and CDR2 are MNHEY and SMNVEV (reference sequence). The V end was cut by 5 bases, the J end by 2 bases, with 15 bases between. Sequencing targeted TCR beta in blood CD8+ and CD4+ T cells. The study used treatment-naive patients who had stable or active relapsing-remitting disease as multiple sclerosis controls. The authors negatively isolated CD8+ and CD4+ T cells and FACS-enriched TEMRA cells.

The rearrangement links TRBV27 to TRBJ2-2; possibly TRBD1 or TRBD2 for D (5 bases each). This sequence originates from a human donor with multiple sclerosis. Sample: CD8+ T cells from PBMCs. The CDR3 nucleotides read TGTGCCAGCAGTCCCTCCGGGACCGTTAACACCGGGGAGCTGTTTTTT. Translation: CASSPSGTVNTGELFF.